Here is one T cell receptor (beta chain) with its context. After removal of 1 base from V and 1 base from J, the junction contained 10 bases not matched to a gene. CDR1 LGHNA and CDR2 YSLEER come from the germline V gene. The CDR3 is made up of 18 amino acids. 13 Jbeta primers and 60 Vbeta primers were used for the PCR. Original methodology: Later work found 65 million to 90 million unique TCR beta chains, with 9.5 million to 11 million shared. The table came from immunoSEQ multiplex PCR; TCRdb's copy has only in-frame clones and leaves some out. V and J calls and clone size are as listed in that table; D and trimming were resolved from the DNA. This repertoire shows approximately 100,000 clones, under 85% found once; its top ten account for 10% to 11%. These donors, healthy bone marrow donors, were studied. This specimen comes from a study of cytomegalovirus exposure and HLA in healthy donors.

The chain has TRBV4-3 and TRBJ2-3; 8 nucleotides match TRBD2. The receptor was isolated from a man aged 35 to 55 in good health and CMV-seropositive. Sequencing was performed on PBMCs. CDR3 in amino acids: CASSQVPGGGWGTDTQYF. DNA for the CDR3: TGCGCCAGCAGCCAAGTTCCCGGCGGGGGGTGGGGCACAGATACGCAGTATTTT.